This T cell receptor (beta chain) comes out of a study of neurological immune-mediated disorders. This clonotype was counted ten times or more. The antigen is undetermined. This CDR3 has 14 amino acids. Germline V lookup: CDR1 SGHDT, CDR2 YYEEEE. The V segment lost 3 bases and the J segment 5 bases; nucleotides outside the gene matches: 5. The team produced cDNA through 5'RACE using 10-nucleotide random UMIs. TCRdb passed the 5' RACE reads through MiXCR, listing each CDR3 protein once. The table lists about 28,000 distinct CDR3 sequences, less than 15% of them singletons. General study points: Across subjects, no CDR3 amino acid sequence appeared in expanded clones of more than one subject, a finding that suggested private repertoires in all groups.

Among the participants, healthy controls were blood bank volunteers in Maryland, USA. From 2 million PBMCs stored at -80 C, the unsorted libraries were generated. The source is a man in his 60s in good health. The sample taken for sequencing was PBMCs. The chain carries TRBV5-6 and TRBJ2-5; 9 bases map to TRBD1. The CDR3 region is CASSWGTGRETQYF. The CDR3 DNA sequence: TGTGCCAGCAGCTGGGGGACAGGGAGGGAGACCCAGTACTTC. The variable domain in full, with the rest retrieved from reference TRBV5-6 and TRBJ2-5, is DAGVTQSPTHLIKTRGQQVTLRCSPKSGHDTVSWYQQALGQGPQFIFQYYEEEERQRGNFPDRFSGHQFPNYSSELNVNALLLGDSALYLCASSWGTGRETQYFGPGTRLLVL.